This TCR beta chain was sequenced during a study of blood T cell repertoires in COVID-19. As originally analysed: Scientists estimated how many nucleated cells there were by amplifying reference gene primers. Measured with immunoSEQ multiplex PCR; TCRdb has only the in-frame clones, and not every one. The V and J calls and the clone size are those of that table, but D and trimming were determined from the DNA. The sample carries about 500,000 clones, roughly 91% recorded once. The CDR3 is made up of 15 amino acids. Germline V gives CDR1 MGHRA, CDR2 YSYEKL. The ends were cut back, 1 base at V and 0 bases at J, with 7 bases in the middle.

The clonotype was recovered from a woman aged 45 to 65 with COVID-19, enrolled during active disease. The J gene is TRBJ1-3, the V gene TRBV4-1; no definite D call. Sequenced input: peripheral blood. For the CDR3, the DNA is TGCGCCAGCAGCCAAGGACGGGGCTCTGGAAACACCATATATTTT. It encodes CASSQGRGSGNTIYF.